The text below deals with one T cell receptor beta chain. Its specificity is unknown. An end of the junction differs from the germline gene, which may be a read error. Next came a second PCR, run for about 7 to 12 cycles, which used a sample-barcoded 5' primer along with a J-beta primer mix. TCRdb reanalysed the 5' RACE reads using MiXCR and keeps one entry per CDR3 protein. The sample holds 550,000 to 700,000 distinct CDR3 sequences, 25% to 30% seen once. The data were taken from a study of blood T cells in healthy people across ages. Regarding the study as a whole: There was no known CMV status for donors, so expanded clonotype changes were possibly confounded. In older individuals, TCR beta diversity per million T cells was lower, falling roughly linearly with age. Those diversity estimates obtained from one million T cells were thought to be underestimates.

Germline assignment: CDR1 SGHTA and CDR2 FQGNSA. The length of the CDR3 is 14 residues. The TCR sequence derives from a woman in her 70s in good health. The chain is built from TRBV7-2 and TRBJ2-1; D ambiguous. The sequenced sample consisted of blood. CDR3 in DNA: TGTGTCAGCAGCTTAGTTCCCTTTCAAGAGACCCAGCACTTC. It specifies CVSSLVPFQETQHF.